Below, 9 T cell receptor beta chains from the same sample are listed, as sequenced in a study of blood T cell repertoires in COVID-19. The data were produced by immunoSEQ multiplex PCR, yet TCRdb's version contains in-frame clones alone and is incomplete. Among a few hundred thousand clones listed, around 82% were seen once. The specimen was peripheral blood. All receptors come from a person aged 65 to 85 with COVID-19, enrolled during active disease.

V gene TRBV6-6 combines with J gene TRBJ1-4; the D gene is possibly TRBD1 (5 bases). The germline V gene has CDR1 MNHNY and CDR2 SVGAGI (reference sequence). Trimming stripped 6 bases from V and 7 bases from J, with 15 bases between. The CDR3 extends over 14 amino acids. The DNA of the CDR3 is TGTGCCAGCAGAGAAAGGGGATGGATTGAAAAACTGTTTTTT. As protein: CASRERGWIEKLFF.

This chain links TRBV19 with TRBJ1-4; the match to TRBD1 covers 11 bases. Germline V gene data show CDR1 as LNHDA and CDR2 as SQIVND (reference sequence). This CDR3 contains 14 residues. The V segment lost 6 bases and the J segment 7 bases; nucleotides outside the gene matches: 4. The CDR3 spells CASSSGQGGEKLFF. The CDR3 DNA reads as TGTGCCAGTAGCTCGGGACAGGGGGGTGAAAAACTGTTTTTT.

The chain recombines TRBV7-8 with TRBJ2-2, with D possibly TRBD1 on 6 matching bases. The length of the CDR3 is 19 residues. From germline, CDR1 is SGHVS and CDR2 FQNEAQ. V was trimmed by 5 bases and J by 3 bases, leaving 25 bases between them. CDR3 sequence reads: CASSRPGVAHLTDTGELFF. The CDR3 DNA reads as TGTGCCAGCAGCAGACCAGGGGTTGCGCATTTAACGGACACCGGGGAGCTGTTTTTT.

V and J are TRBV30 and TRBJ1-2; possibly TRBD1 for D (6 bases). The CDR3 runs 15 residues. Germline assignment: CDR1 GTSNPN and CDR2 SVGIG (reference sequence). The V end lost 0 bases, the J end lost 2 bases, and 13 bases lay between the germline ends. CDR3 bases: TGTGCCTGGAGTGTACGAATCAGGGGAAACTATGGCTACACCTTC. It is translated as CAWSVRIRGNYGYTF.

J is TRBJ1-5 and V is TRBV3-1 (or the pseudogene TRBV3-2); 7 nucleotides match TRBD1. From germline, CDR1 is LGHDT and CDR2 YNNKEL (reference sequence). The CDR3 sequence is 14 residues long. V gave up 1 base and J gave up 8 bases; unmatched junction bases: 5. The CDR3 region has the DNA TGTGCCAGCAGCCAAGGACAGGGTAGCAAGCCCCAGCATTTT. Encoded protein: CASSQGQGSKPQHF.

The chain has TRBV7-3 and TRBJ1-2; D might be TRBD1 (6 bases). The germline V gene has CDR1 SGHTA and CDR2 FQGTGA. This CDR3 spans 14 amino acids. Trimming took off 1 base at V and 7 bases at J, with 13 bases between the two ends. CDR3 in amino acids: CASSLSGQGSGYTF. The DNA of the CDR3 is TGTGCCAGCAGCTTAAGTGGGCAGGGGTCTGGCTACACCTTC.

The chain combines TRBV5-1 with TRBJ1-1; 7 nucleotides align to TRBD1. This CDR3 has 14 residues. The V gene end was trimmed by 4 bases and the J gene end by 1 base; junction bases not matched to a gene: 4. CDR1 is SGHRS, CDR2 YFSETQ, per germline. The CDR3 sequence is CASSVQGGNTEAFF. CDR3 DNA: TGCGCCAGCAGCGTCCAGGGGGGGAACACTGAAGCTTTCTTT.

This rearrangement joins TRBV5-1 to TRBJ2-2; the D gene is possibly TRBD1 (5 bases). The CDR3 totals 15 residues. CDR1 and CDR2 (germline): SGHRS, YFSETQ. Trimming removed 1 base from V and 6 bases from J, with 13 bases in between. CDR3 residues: CASSLTQGGAGELFF. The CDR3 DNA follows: TGCGCCAGCAGCTTGACGCAGGGTGGGGCCGGGGAGCTGTTTTTT.

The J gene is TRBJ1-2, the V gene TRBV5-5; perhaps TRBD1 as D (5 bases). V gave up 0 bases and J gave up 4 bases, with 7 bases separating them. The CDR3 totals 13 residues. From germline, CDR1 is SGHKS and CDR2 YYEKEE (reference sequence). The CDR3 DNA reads TGTGCCAGCAGCTTGGACAGGAGCTATGGCTACACCTTC. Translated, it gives CASSLDRSYGYTF.